This T cell receptor beta chain was sequenced during a study of Ad26.COV2.S vaccination and SARS-CoV-2 variants. Across the whole study: Donor had been placed in the Ad26.COV2.S arm of the COV1001 trial.

The data were produced by immunoSEQ multiplex PCR, yet TCRdb's version contains in-frame clones alone and is incomplete. The table lists about 420,000 clones, roughly 90% of them singletons. The sample's treatment: some 19 received Ad26.COV2.S at low or high dose, single or two shots; about 5 received placebo; per-sample allocation not given. All samples were drawn on day 63, counting from the first vaccine or placebo injection. The V end lost 0 bases, the J end lost 7 bases, and 16 bases lay between the germline ends. The V gene's germline CDR1 is SGHNT and CDR2 YYREEE (reference sequence). The CDR3 consists of 15 residues.

The chain employs TRBV5-4 and TRBJ1-2; possibly TRBD1 for D (5 bases). This receptor was taken from a person aged 18-65 years who received the Ad26.COV2.S COVID-19 vaccine or a placebo. Source: peripheral blood, taken in a trial of Ad26.COV2.S vaccine versus placebo. In DNA, the CDR3 is TGTGCCAGCAGCTTGGCTGGGGGTTCCGTATTTGGCTACACCTTC. Translated, it gives CASSLAGGSVFGYTF.